These T cell receptor beta chains were read from a single sample in a study of radiotherapy plus CTLA-4 blockade in lung cancer. Some clones are missing from TCRdb's copy, which holds only in-frame ones; the method was immunoSEQ multiplex PCR. This table holds roughly 50,000 clones, 70% to 85% found once. Specimen: peripheral blood, collected from a patient treated with radiotherapy plus ipilimumab. These receptors all stem from a human donor with non-small cell lung cancer who had a partial response to radiotherapy plus ipilimumab. The CDR3 runs from the conserved cysteine through the conserved F or W.

cdr3_length: 18
v_call: TRBV7-2
j_call: TRBJ2-3
cdr3_aa: CASSLGSASGGLGDTQYF

cdr3_length: 17
v_call: TRBV7-3
j_call: TRBJ2-1
cdr3_aa: CASSLGTSGGAMDEQFF

cdr3_length: 14
v_call: TRBV5-5
j_call: TRBJ1-1
cdr3_aa: CASSLGLDGTEAFF

cdr3_length: 14
v_call: TRBV6-6
j_call: TRBJ1-2
cdr3_aa: CASSYSGQGAGYTF

cdr3_length: 16
v_call: TRBV5-1
j_call: TRBJ1-1
cdr3_aa: CASSPSWTVTNTEAFF

cdr3_length: 14
v_call: TRBV28
j_call: TRBJ1-6
cdr3_aa: CASSFGGANSPLHF

cdr3_length: 15
v_call: TRBV10-3
j_call: TRBJ1-5
cdr3_aa: CAISESEALRQPQHF

cdr3_length: 16
v_call: TRBV5-6
j_call: TRBJ2-3
cdr3_aa: CASSHKAGGPNDTQYF

cdr3_length: 15
v_call: TRBV7-6
j_call: TRBJ1-3
cdr3_aa: CASSPGQGFGNTIYF

cdr3_length: 14
v_call: TRBV28
j_call: TRBJ1-2
cdr3_aa: CASTLAGRDYGYTF

cdr3_length: 15
v_call: TRBV10-2
j_call: TRBJ2-7
cdr3_aa: CASSESTGGRYEQYF

cdr3_length: 16
v_call: TRBV6-5
j_call: TRBJ2-5
cdr3_aa: CASSYHRQGVGETQYF

cdr3_length: 15
v_call: TRBV29-1
j_call: TRBJ2-2
cdr3_aa: CSVPIAGGNTGELFF

cdr3_length: 16
v_call: TRBV13
j_call: TRBJ2-5
cdr3_aa: CASSHLNAYNQETQYF

cdr3_length: 11
v_call: TRBV29-1
j_call: TRBJ2-5
cdr3_aa: CSVGPRETQYF

cdr3_length: 15
v_call: TRBV4-1
j_call: TRBJ2-5
cdr3_aa: CASLPSGGALETQYF

cdr3_length: 13
v_call: TRBV12-5
j_call: TRBJ2-7
cdr3_aa: CASGLVGGREQYF

cdr3_length: 15
v_call: TRBV27
j_call: TRBJ1-2
cdr3_aa: CASSLGQGAFYGYTF

cdr3_length: 19
v_call: TRBV7-2
j_call: TRBJ2-3
cdr3_aa: CASSLVRTGQAFGTDTQYF

cdr3_length: 15
v_call: TRBV7-3
j_call: TRBJ2-5
cdr3_aa: CASSRRGTAGETQYF

cdr3_length: 12
v_call: TRBV11-2
j_call: TRBJ1-2
cdr3_aa: CASSLQGIGYTF

cdr3_length: 11
v_call: TRBV5-1
j_call: TRBJ2-1
cdr3_aa: CASRRGNEQFF

cdr3_length: 15
v_call: TRBV6-5
j_call: TRBJ2-7
cdr3_aa: CASSYSAQGTYEQYF

cdr3_length: 15
v_call: TRBV6-5
j_call: TRBJ2-6
cdr3_aa: CASSRTRAGANVLTF

cdr3_length: 17
v_call: TRBV28
j_call: TRBJ2-3
cdr3_aa: CASSGRKRGQGQDTQYF

cdr3_length: 16
v_call: TRBV19
j_call: TRBJ2-6
cdr3_aa: CASSMKHQSGANVLAF

cdr3_length: 17
v_call: TRBV7-9
j_call: TRBJ2-1
cdr3_aa: CASSLEGGYLSYNEQFF

cdr3_length: 14
v_call: TRBV4-3
j_call: TRBJ2-7
cdr3_aa: CASSPGTGSYEQYF

cdr3_length: 13
v_call: TRBV2
j_call: TRBJ2-2
cdr3_aa: CAIKRGNTGELFF

cdr3_length: 14
v_call: TRBV9
j_call: TRBJ1-2
cdr3_aa: CASSERPGRAGYTF

cdr3_length: 14
v_call: TRBV12-5
j_call: TRBJ1-3
cdr3_aa: CASGLVTAGNTIYF

cdr3_length: 16
v_call: TRBV7-3
j_call: TRBJ2-7
cdr3_aa: CASSFHSWTGSYEQYF